This entry concerns a single T cell receptor delta chain. What this receptor recognizes is not known. Qualities for individual bases were not recorded, and no much larger clone is one base off. Library preparation used 5' RACE. RNA was extracted from 8,000 to 10,000 sorted cells per sample using the RNeasy Micro Kit. Libraries were generated by template-switch reverse transcription, after which the CDR3gamma and CDR3delta regions were amplified by PCR. Amplicons were sequenced on an Illumina MiSeq with the V2 300 kit, and 150 bp paired-end reads were generated. Per the authors' processing: FastQC version 0.11.8 was used to assess read quality. MiXCR version 3.0.3 was used to build CDR3 sequences by aligning reads to GenBank TRG or TRD reference genes. Default MiXCR parameters were applied, except that 3 rather than 5 consecutive nucleotides were used for TRDD assembly. Repertoire analyses, including normalized Shannon-Wiener diversity, clonotype tracking and multidimensional scaling, used VDJtools version 1.2.1 with default settings. CDR3 sequences that were out of frame or contained stop codons were removed from analysis. With CATT, TCRdb called clones again from the public reads; duplicate DNA rows were later joined. Here the V and J calls rest on TCRdb's processing, not on the authors' analysis. The sample profile shows 150 to 200 delta-chain clones; approximately 40% of them were found once. Approximately 85% of the sample rests with the top ten.

Inclusive of the bounding cysteine and phenylalanine, the CDR3 is 18 residues long. Kept here is only the CDR3 DNA, which spans 54 bases and is read in frame from base 1. From a lookup of the germline V gene, CDR1 and CDR2 are GEAIGNYY and EKD. V trim: 0 bases; J trim: 1 base; unmatched bases: 9. This entry is derived from a study of in vitro expanded adult blood gammadelta T cells (dated by TCRdb to the early 2020s). In the study overall: Among T cells, Vgamma9Vdelta2 cells made up between 94.4% and 100% of the sorted population, reflecting the sort purity. The study compared the TCR repertoire of Vgamma9Vdelta2 T cells expanded in vitro with a mistletoe-extract drug against those expanded with HMBPP or zoledronate. Each donor's cells were separately stimulated with HMBPP, zoledronate or AbnobaViscum P, and TRG and TRD CDR3 repertoires were sequenced for every condition. The TCR repertoire analysis included three subjects.

Read against the paper, the sample's treatment or condition label means: microbial phosphoantigen (E)-4-hydroxy-3-methyl-but-2-enyl pyrophosphate, roughly 10 nM. Live CD3+ TCRgammadelta+ Vgamma9+ Vdelta2+ T cells were FACS-sorted on a FACS Aria III after expansion. Before expansion, PBMC were pulsed with 8 to 10 nM HMBPP for one day and were then washed three times. Cultures were expanded over roughly 13 days, and IL-2 was replenished every 3 to 4 days. Following the one-day stimulant pulse, the cells were washed three times and then grown in medium with approximately 100 U/mL IL-2. Before culture, peripheral blood mononuclear cells were isolated using Lymphoprep gradient centrifugation and then cryopreserved in liquid nitrogen. General study outcomes and caveats: CDR3 length, diversity and J usage of AbnobaViscum P-expanded Vgamma9Vdelta2 repertoires were found to be similar to those of HMBPP- and zoledronate-expanded repertoires, which suggested a polyclonal response. Most of the top TRGV9 CDR3 clonotypes were public, as they were shared across donors and across all three stimulation conditions. The TRDV2 repertoire shared between treatments was found to be private to each donor, and TRD repertoires were clustered by subject rather than by stimulant in multidimensional scaling. All repertoires derived from in vitro expanded cultures of healthy donor cells, not from mistletoe-treated patients.

The sequence was obtained from an adult in good health. This specimen was gamma-delta T cells from peripheral blood expanded in culture, taken from an in vitro culture stimulated with HMBPP. The V and J segments used are TRDV2 and TRDJ1; 11 bases in the junction line up with TRDD3. TCRdb carries no J gene annotation; the J gene was assigned here by matching the DNA with germline. The CDR3: CACDTVAGGYRGTDKLIF. The nucleotides read TGTGCCTGTGACACCGTGGCTGGGGGATACCGTGGCACCGATAAACTCATCTTT.